Sequencing of this TCR beta chain was carried out in a study of T cells in Graves' hyperthyroidism and ophthalmopathy. The CDR3 loop spans 12 amino acids. From germline, CDR1 is LNHDA and CDR2 SQIVND (reference sequence). The V end was cut by 4 bases, the J end by 8 bases, with 11 bases between. TCR beta CDR3 regions were amplified from RNA transcripts. The HTBI primer set served for first-round RT-PCR of the TCR CDR3. From the multiplex PCR reads, TCRdb called clonotypes with MiXCR, one entry per CDR3 protein. This repertoire shows approximately 610,000 distinct CDR3 sequences, over 15% found once; its top ten account for around 19%.

The gene calls are TRBV19 and TRBJ1-2; possible D gene TRBD1, 6 bases. The sequenced sample was blood. The receptor was derived from a woman aged 18-29 years with Graves' hyperthyroidism. CDR3 nucleotide sequence: TGTGCCAGTAGTACGGGGGGCTCAGGCTACACCTTC. Translated: CASSTGGSGYTF.